This TCR beta chain was profiled in a study of response to subunit inactivated influenza vaccine. In germline, CDR1 is SNHLY, CDR2 FYNNEI. The trim removed 3 bases at V and 9 bases at J, leaving 5 bases unmatched. The CDR3 contains 15 residues. The study's findings and limits: Researchers suggested that each seasonal influenza vaccination recruits few new T cells.

About this clonotype itself: What it recognizes is unknown. Since a much larger clone is just one base distant, this may be a read error.

MiXCR was run by TCRdb on the RT-PCR reads, yielding one entry per CDR3 protein. The table lists 650,000 to 850,000 distinct CDR3 sequences, roughly 14% of them singletons. The sequence came from a man over 45 who received an inactivated influenza vaccine. The genes are TRBV2 and TRBJ2-1; 13 bases agree with TRBD2. The sample in question was PBMCs from blood, obtained roughly 2 weeks before vaccination. CDR3 sequence reads: CASSEGTSGNSEQFF. CDR3 DNA sequence: TGTGCCAGCAGTGAGGGGACTAGCGGGAACAGTGAGCAGTTCTTC.